The T cell receptor beta chain under discussion was sequenced for a study of regulatory T cells in long-lasting Graves disease. This CDR3 is 16 amino acids long. The germline CDR1 and CDR2 sequences are GTSNPN and SVGIG (reference sequence). V lost 3 bases and J lost 3, with 17 bases in between. Sample time point: newly diagnosed GD, antithyroid drugs for less than 3 months. Preparation of the TCR library used RNA extracted from PBMCs. In this sample, this clonotype turned up many times. Sequencing libraries for TCR beta were prepared with iRepertoire HTBI primers and Arm-PCR of CDR3 regions. Original data processing: Among the samples, around 61 TRBV and 14 to 15 TRBJ segments were identified. TCRdb called the multiplex PCR reads again in MiXCR, with one record for every CDR3 protein. The V and J calls come from TCRdb's annotation, not from the publication. The sample lists approximately 560,000 distinct CDR3 sequences; 15% to 20% were seen once.

These data are also associated with another study on T cells in Graves' hyperthyroidism and ophthalmopathy.

This receptor was identified in a man between 18 and 35 years old with Graves disease. The chain is built from TRBV30 and TRBJ1-4, with D uncertain. The sequencing here drew on peripheral blood mononuclear cells (PBMCs), taken at new diagnosis, from a patient treated with antithyroid drugs. In DNA, the CDR3 is TGTGCCTGGAGCCCCCCAGGAGCGACGGCTAATGAAAAACTGTTTTTT. Translation gives CAWSPPGATANEKLFF.